This T cell receptor beta chain was retrieved from a study of blood T cell repertoires in COVID-19. The repertoire was sequenced with immunoSEQ multiplex PCR; TCRdb's copy has only in-frame clones and lacks some. Among 330,000 or so clones listed, about 92% were seen once. Trimming took off 2 bases at V and 5 bases at J, with 9 bases between the two ends. CDR3 size: 14 residues. Germline V gives CDR1 SGHAT, CDR2 FQDESV (reference sequence). The genes are TRBV11-1 and TRBJ2-2; a weak D match, TRBD1 (6 bases). Source material: PBMCs or T cells enriched from blood (not recorded which). The origin of this receptor is a young woman who had recovered from COVID-19. CDR3 DNA sequence: TGTGCCAGCAGCTTACCAGGGGTGACCGGGGAGCTGTTTTTT. This gives the protein CASSLPGVTGELFF.